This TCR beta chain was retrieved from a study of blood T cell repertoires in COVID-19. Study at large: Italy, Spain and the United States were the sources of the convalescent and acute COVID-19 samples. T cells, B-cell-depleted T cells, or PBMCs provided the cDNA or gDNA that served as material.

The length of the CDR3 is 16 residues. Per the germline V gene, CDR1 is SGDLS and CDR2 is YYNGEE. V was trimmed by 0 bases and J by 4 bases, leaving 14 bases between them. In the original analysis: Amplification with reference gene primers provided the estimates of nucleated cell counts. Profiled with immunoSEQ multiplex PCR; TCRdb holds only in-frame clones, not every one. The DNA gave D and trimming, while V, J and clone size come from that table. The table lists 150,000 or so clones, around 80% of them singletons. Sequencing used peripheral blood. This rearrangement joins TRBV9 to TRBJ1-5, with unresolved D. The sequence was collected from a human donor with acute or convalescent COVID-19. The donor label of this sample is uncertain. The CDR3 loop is CASSVDPGGINQPQHF. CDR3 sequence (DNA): TGTGCCAGCAGCGTAGATCCGGGAGGAATAAATCAGCCCCAGCATTTT.